The clone carrying this TCR beta chain appeared once. Its antigen remains unidentified. The data belong to a study of cytomegalovirus exposure and HLA in healthy donors. CDR1 and CDR2 from the germline V gene are SSHAT and FNYEAQ (reference sequence). The CDR3 loop spans 13 amino acids. Trimming removed 6 bases from V and 2 bases from J, with 7 bases in between. The study's findings and limits: According to a later analysis, TCR clusters from the first cohort tended to co-occur in the roughly 120 validation repertoires.

TCRdb's copy holds only in-frame clones and misses some; the assay was immunoSEQ multiplex PCR. The table includes 350,000 or so clones, 86% detected once. This chain joins TRBV7-7 and TRBJ2-2, with TRBD2 as a possible D gene (5 bases). The sequence derives from a woman between 18 and 29 years old in good health and CMV-seronegative. The specimen was PBMCs. For the CDR3, the DNA is TGTGCCAGCAGTCGGGGAAACACCGGGGAGCTGTTTTTT. It yields the protein CASSRGNTGELFF.